This is a list of T cell receptor beta chains from one sample in a study of neurological immune-mediated disorders. Via MiXCR, TCRdb re-called the 5' RACE reads, giving one row per CDR3 protein. The repertoire consists of just over 95,000 distinct CDR3 sequences, with around 3.3% occurring once and the leading ten covering about 6%. What was sequenced was PBMCs. The receptor source for this set is a woman aged 18-30 years with multiple sclerosis. CDR3s leave out the opening cysteine and the closing phenylalanine or tryptophan. Not every row has a clone size; where given, it reads once, few, many or a size class.

v_gene: TRBV7-9; j_gene: TRBJ2-1; len: 13; abundance: many; CDR3aa: ASRTPGHLDNEQF
v_gene: TRBV7-9; j_gene: TRBJ2-1; len: 14; abundance: many; CDR3aa: ASSLARGDWGNEQF
v_gene: TRBV5-1; j_gene: TRBJ2-1; len: 13; abundance: many; CDR3aa: ASSLYQRPLNEQF
v_gene: TRBV30; j_gene: TRBJ2-7; len: 10; abundance: many; CDR3aa: AWMVSGYEQY
v_gene: TRBV5-1; j_gene: TRBJ1-2; len: 13; abundance: many; CDR3aa: ASSLAGQGKDGYT
v_gene: TRBV20-1; j_gene: TRBJ1-4; len: 8; abundance: many; CDR3aa: SASDTGLF
v_gene: TRBV10-3; j_gene: TRBJ1-5; len: 12; abundance: many; CDR3aa: ATGQDPWGQPQH
v_gene: TRBV5-1; j_gene: TRBJ2-4; len: 11; abundance: many; CDR3aa: ASSLGTGNIQY
v_gene: TRBV24-1; j_gene: TRBJ2-1; len: 13; abundance: many; CDR3aa: ATSSAGVSNNEQF
v_gene: TRBV10-3; j_gene: TRBJ2-7; len: 12; abundance: many; CDR3aa: AISSSGMGYEQY
v_gene: TRBV10-3; j_gene: TRBJ1-2; len: 14; abundance: many; CDR3aa: AISLDRAAGDYGYT
v_gene: TRBV5-8; j_gene: TRBJ1-4; len: 11; abundance: many; CDR3aa: ASRRGLNEKLF
v_gene: TRBV5-1; j_gene: TRBJ1-1; len: 14; abundance: few; CDR3aa: ASSTATGHMNTEAF
v_gene: TRBV27; j_gene: TRBJ1-5; len: 14; abundance: many; CDR3aa: ASSSYFQGLNQPQH
v_gene: TRBV5-1; j_gene: TRBJ1-4; len: 12; abundance: many; CDR3aa: ASSSGLPAEKLF
v_gene: TRBV5-1; j_gene: TRBJ1-2; len: 13; abundance: many; CDR3aa: ASSLTGALLYGYT
v_gene: TRBV20-1; j_gene: TRBJ2-1; len: 17; abundance: many; CDR3aa: SAIQRTSGRPRSYNEQF
v_gene: TRBV6-2/TRBV6-3; j_gene: TRBJ2-7; len: 14; abundance: many; CDR3aa: ASSPGSGGSSYEQY
v_gene: TRBV12-3/TRBV12-4; j_gene: TRBJ2-1; len: 9; abundance: many; CDR3aa: ASSSTGMEF
v_gene: TRBV12-3/TRBV12-4; j_gene: TRBJ1-3; len: 14; abundance: many; CDR3aa: ASSLVQGFSGNTIY
v_gene: TRBV20-1; j_gene: TRBJ2-1; len: 14; abundance: many; CDR3aa: SARHPWAGEYNEQF
v_gene: TRBV6-4; j_gene: TRBJ2-2; len: 11; abundance: NA; CDR3aa: ASSDSDSGELF
v_gene: TRBV5-6; j_gene: TRBJ2-1; len: 11; abundance: many; CDR3aa: ASSLIPSNEQF
v_gene: TRBV20-1; j_gene: TRBJ1-4; len: 14; abundance: many; CDR3aa: SATGTRRGGNEKLF
v_gene: TRBV3-1; j_gene: TRBJ2-5; len: 12; abundance: many; CDR3aa: ASSPRTGPETQY
v_gene: TRBV7-9; j_gene: TRBJ1-1; len: 12; abundance: many; CDR3aa: ASTLPGLYTEAF
v_gene: TRBV6-1; j_gene: TRBJ2-7; len: 12; abundance: many; CDR3aa: ASSEFGQGYEQY
v_gene: TRBV5-5; j_gene: TRBJ2-2; len: 14; abundance: many; CDR3aa: ASSPWDSIPPGELF
v_gene: TRBV6-6; j_gene: TRBJ1-5; len: 12; abundance: many; CDR3aa: ASGAASGNQPQH
v_gene: TRBV19; j_gene: TRBJ2-7; len: 12; abundance: many; CDR3aa: ASSVSGSSYEQY
v_gene: TRBV20-1; j_gene: TRBJ2-5; len: 13; abundance: many; CDR3aa: SAPPDRDLWKTQY
v_gene: TRBV2; j_gene: TRBJ2-5; len: 11; abundance: many; CDR3aa: ASTRDSQETQY
v_gene: TRBV20-1; j_gene: TRBJ2-7; len: 15; abundance: many; CDR3aa: SATGTSGPLYSYEQY
v_gene: TRBV5-1; j_gene: TRBJ2-2; len: 14; abundance: many; CDR3aa: ASSLEVTGNTGELF
v_gene: TRBV7-2; j_gene: TRBJ2-2; len: 14; abundance: many; CDR3aa: ASSPPGGGGTGELF
v_gene: TRBV28; j_gene: TRBJ2-1; len: 12; abundance: many; CDR3aa: ASSFPTASNEQF
v_gene: TRBV20-1; j_gene: TRBJ1-5; len: 11; abundance: many; CDR3aa: SARNTPDQPQH
v_gene: TRBV20-1; j_gene: TRBJ1-2; len: 13; abundance: many; CDR3aa: SADSPDRGDSGYT
v_gene: TRBV27; j_gene: TRBJ1-5; len: 13; abundance: many; CDR3aa: ASSLEGHSNQPQH
v_gene: TRBV11-2; j_gene: TRBJ2-7; len: 12; abundance: many; CDR3aa: ASSPGWSSYEQY